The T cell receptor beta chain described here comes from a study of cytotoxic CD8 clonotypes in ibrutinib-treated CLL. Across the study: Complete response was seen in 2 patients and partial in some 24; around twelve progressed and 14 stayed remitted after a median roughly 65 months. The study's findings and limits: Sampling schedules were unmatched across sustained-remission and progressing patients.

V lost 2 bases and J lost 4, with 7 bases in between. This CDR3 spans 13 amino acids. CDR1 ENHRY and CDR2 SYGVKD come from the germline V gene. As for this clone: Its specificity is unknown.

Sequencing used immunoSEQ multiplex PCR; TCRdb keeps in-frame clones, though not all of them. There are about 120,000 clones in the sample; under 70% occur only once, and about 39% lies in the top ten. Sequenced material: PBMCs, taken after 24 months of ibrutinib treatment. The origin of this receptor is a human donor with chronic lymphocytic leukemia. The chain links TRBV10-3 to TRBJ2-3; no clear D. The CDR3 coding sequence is TGTGCCATCAGTGAGATAGGGCCAGATACGCAGTATTTT. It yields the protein CAISEIGPDTQYF.